The clone carrying this T cell receptor beta chain showed up many times. Per the germline V gene, CDR1 is LGHNA and CDR2 is YSLEER. The CDR3 has 12 residues. The J segment lost 8 bases and the V segment lost 6 bases, leaving 5 bases of the junction unmatched. These data belong to a study of T cells after yellow fever vaccination. Overall study: Investigators used CD3, CD45RA, CCR7 and CD95 to sort the EM, EMRA, CM and Tscm memory subsets. Fractions low in cell number were prepared with SMART-Seq v4 Ultra Low Input.

TCRdb redid the calling of the 5' RACE reads with MiXCR, one entry per CDR3 protein. The data show 25,000 or so distinct CDR3 sequences, with 4% to 5% seen just once and around 40% held by the top ten. Study-wide results and limits: Boosting was followed by the reappearance of most primary-vaccination clones (approximately 95% CD4, about 88% CD8).

The starting material was PBMCs, either bulk or a sorted T-cell subset (CD4+, CD8+, memory, or dextramer-sorted; not recorded which), obtained on the day of the yellow fever booster vaccination. The gene calls are TRBV4-3 and TRBJ1-2, with TRBD1 matching over 8 bases. This sequence originates from a man aged 18 to 29 who received the YFV17D yellow fever vaccine. The CDR3 bases are TGCGCCAGCAGAGGGACAGGAAAAGGCTACACCTTC. It encodes CASRGTGKGYTF.